This T cell receptor beta chain is drawn from a study of cytotoxic CD8 clonotypes in ibrutinib-treated CLL. For the study at large: After a median of almost 70 months, about 15 patients stayed remitted and roughly 12 progressed; responses had been partial in roughly 25 and complete in 2. General study results and limits: The clonality went up when patients responded to ibrutinib and dropped back toward baseline at progression. Clonality correlated strongly with circulating CD8+ T cells and exceeded age-matched healthy donors at baseline.

TCRdb's copy holds only in-frame clones and misses some; the assay was immunoSEQ multiplex PCR. The table shows about 16,000 clones, with about two thirds occurring only once. Turning to this clone: The antigen is not known.

Germline assignment: CDR1 WNHNN and CDR2 SYGVQD (reference sequence). The CDR3 covers 14 residues. V shed 0 bases and J shed 5 bases, with 10 bases lying between them. Cryopreserved PBMCs yielded about 2 micrograms of genomic DNA for TCR beta libraries. This sequence was found in a human donor with chronic lymphocytic leukemia. This rearrangement joins TRBV10-1 to TRBJ1-2; no reliable D call. The specimen comprised PBMCs, sampled before ibrutinib treatment. CDR3 region: CASSESKFRYGYTF. In DNA form, the CDR3 reads TGCGCCAGCAGTGAGTCGAAGTTCCGATATGGCTACACCTTC.